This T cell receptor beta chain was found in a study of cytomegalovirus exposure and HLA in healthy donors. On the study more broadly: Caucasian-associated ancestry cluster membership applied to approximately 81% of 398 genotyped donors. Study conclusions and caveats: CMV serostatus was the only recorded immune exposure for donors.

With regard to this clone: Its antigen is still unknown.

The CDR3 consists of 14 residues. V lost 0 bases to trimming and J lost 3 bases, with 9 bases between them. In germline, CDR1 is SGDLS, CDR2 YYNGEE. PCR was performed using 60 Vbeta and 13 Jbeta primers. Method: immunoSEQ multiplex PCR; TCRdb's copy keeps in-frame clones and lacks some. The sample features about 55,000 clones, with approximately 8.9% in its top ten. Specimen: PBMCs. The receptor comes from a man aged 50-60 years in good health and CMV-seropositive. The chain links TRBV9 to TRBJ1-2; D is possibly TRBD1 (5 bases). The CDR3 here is CASSVVPGDYGYTF. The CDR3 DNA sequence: TGTGCCAGCAGCGTAGTGCCGGGGGACTATGGCTACACCTTC.